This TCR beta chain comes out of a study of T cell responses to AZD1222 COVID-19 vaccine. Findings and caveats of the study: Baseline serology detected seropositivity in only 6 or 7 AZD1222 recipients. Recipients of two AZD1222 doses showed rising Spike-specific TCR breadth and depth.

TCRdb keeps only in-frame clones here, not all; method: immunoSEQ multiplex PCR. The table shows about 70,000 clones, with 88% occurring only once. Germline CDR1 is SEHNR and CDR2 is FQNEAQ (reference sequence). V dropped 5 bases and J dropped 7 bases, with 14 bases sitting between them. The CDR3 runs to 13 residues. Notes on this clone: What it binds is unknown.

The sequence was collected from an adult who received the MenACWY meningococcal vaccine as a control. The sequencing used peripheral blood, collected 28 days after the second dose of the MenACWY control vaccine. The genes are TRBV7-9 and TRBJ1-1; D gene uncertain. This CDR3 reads CASSAANGLEAFF. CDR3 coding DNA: TGTGCCAGCAGCGCCGCGAACGGGCTTGAAGCTTTCTTT.